The 21 T cell receptor beta chains listed next were all sequenced from one sample in a study of early stage breast cancer tumors. Profiled with immunoSEQ multiplex PCR; TCRdb holds only in-frame clones, not every one. The profile covers about 51,000 clones, with around 80% appearing a single time and around 3.4% taken by the ten largest. Specimen: blood. The origin of the receptors is a person between 35 and 49 years old with breast cancer.

J is TRBJ2-7 and V is TRBV13; perhaps TRBD2 as D (6 bases). This CDR3 is 15 amino acids long. Germline lookup yields CDR1 PRHDT and CDR2 FYEKMQ (reference sequence). Trimming took 5 bases from V and 6 from J, leaving 20 bases between them. CDR3 DNA: TGTGCCAGCAGCCGAACCGGGGACTCAAAGACCGAGCAGTACTTC. Residues: CASSRTGDSKTEQYF.

The rearrangement uses TRBV7-9 and TRBJ2-7; 9 nucleotides align to TRBD1. The germline CDR1 and CDR2 sequences are SEHNR and FQNEAQ (reference sequence). The V segment lost 1 base and the J segment 1 base; nucleotides outside the gene matches: 14. The CDR3 runs 19 residues. The CDR3 nucleotides are TGTGCCAGCAGCTTAGTATGGGGGCCCCGGGACAGGGCGTCCTACGAGCAGTACTTC. This gives the protein CASSLVWGPRDRASYEQYF. Complete variable domain (other parts from reference TRBV7-9 and TRBJ2-7): DTGVSQNPRHKITKRGQNVTFRCDPISEHNRLYWYRQTLGQGPEFLTYFQNEAQLEKSRLLSDRFSAERPKGSFSTLEIQRTEQGDSAMYLCASSLVWGPRDRASYEQYFGPGTRLTVT.

The chain employs TRBV6-1 and TRBJ2-7; no reliable D call. The CDR3 contains 15 residues. Trimming shortened V by 4 bases and J by 0 bases, and 13 bases separated the two germline ends. Germline assignment: CDR1 MNHNS and CDR2 SASEGT. The CDR3 reads CASSVQRINSYEQYF. CDR3 DNA: TGTGCCAGCAGTGTACAGAGGATTAACTCCTACGAGCAGTACTTC.

The chain carries TRBV27 and TRBJ2-1; 11 bases match TRBD2. With V trimmed by 7 bases and J by 7 bases, 9 bases remained unmatched. Germline-derived CDR1 and CDR2 are MNHEY and SMNVEV (reference sequence). CDR3 length: 15 amino acids. CDR3 in DNA: TGTGCCAGCACGCCTATGGGACTAGCGGTAAATGAGCAGTTCTTC. It translates to CASTPMGLAVNEQFF.

The chain uses TRBV19 and TRBJ2-7, with TRBD2 matching 7 bases. The CDR3 length is 17 residues. V was clipped by 9 bases and J by 0 bases; unmatched bases: 17. The germline CDR1 and CDR2 sequences are LNHDA and SQIVND (reference sequence). CDR3 nucleotide sequence: TGTGCCAGAGCTAGAAAGAGCGGGGCCAGGAGCTCCTACGAGCAGTACTTC. Its protein is CARARKSGARSSYEQYF.

The chain is built from TRBV6-1 and TRBJ2-7, with 10 bases aligning to TRBD1. Unmatched junction bases numbered 6, after V lost 6 bases and J lost 4 bases. Germline V gene data show CDR1 as MNHNS and CDR2 as SASEGT. This CDR3 region has 14 residues. As DNA, the CDR3 is TGTGCCAGCAGAAAGACAGGGGGCGCTTACGAGCAGTACTTC. This translates into CASRKTGGAYEQYF.

The chain is built from TRBV2 and TRBJ1-5; possible D gene TRBD1, 5 bases. Germline V CDR1 and CDR2: SNHLY, FYNNEI. The CDR3 has 15 amino acids. Trimming left V 1 base short and J 9 bases short, with 16 bases between. CDR3 DNA sequence: TGTGCCAGCAGTGAAGAGGTGGGACTGGCTTTGCCCCAGCATTTT. Protein product: CASSEEVGLALPQHF.

The V call is TRBV5-4, the J call TRBJ2-3; 13 bases align to TRBD2. The V and J ends lost 2 bases and 6 bases, in that order; junction bases with no gene match: 3. Germline V CDR1 and CDR2: SGHNT, YYREEE (reference sequence). The CDR3 totals 15 residues. DNA for the CDR3: TGTGCCAGCAGCTTTACTAGCGGGAGGGGGGATACGCAGTATTTT. It translates to CASSFTSGRGDTQYF. Combining the CDR3 with reference TRBV5-4 and TRBJ2-3 gives the whole variable domain ETGVTQSPTHLIKTRGQQVTLRCSSQSGHNTVSWYQQALGQGPQFIFQYYREEENGRGNFPPRFSGLQFPNYSSELNVNALELDDSALYLCASSFTSGRGDTQYFGPGTRLTVL.

This sequence joins TRBV5-1 and TRBJ2-7; the match to TRBD2 covers 16 bases. The CDR3 runs 18 residues. V was clipped by 4 bases and J by 1 base; unmatched bases: 8. Germline lookup yields CDR1 SGHRS and CDR2 YFSETQ. The CDR3 coding sequence is TGCGCCAGCAGCGGGGGACTAGCGGGAGGGCCCTCTTCCTACGAGCAGTACTTC. It yields the protein CASSGGLAGGPSSYEQYF.

Only a few counts were recorded for this clone. The chain uses TRBV19 and TRBJ1-1, with D perhaps matching TRBD1 (5 bases). V was cut by 4 bases and J by 3 bases, with 21 bases left in between. Germline-derived CDR1 and CDR2 are LNHDA and SQIVND (reference sequence). This CDR3 has 17 residues. CDR3 in DNA: TGTGCCAGTAGTACCCAGAACCAGGGAAGCGGCGACACTGAAGCTTTCTTT. Translation: CASSTQNQGSGDTEAFF.

This clone turned up a few times. The J gene is TRBJ1-2, the V gene TRBV28; no clear D gene. V dropped 5 bases and J dropped 4 bases, with 8 bases sitting between them. The germline V gene has CDR1 MDHEN and CDR2 SYDVKM. This CDR3 is built from 12 residues. The DNA of the CDR3 is TGTGCCAGCAGTCAGGTCAGCTATGGCTACACCTTC. Translated: CASSQVSYGYTF.

The genes are TRBV5-1 and TRBJ2-1; 13 bases fit TRBD2. Germline trimming cut 4 bases from V and 9 bases from J; bases unmatched to any gene: 4. The CDR3 is made up of 14 amino acids. Germline V gives CDR1 SGHRS, CDR2 YFSETQ. CDR3 sequence reads: CASSQLAGGAEQFF. The CDR3, as DNA: TGCGCCAGCAGCCAACTAGCGGGAGGGGCTGAGCAGTTCTTC.

The J gene is TRBJ2-3, the V gene TRBV5-1; D uncertain. The CDR3 totals 15 residues. The V end lost 1 base, the J end lost 0 bases, and 9 bases lay between the germline ends. Looked up from germline, CDR1 is SGHRS and CDR2 is YFSETQ. CDR3 in amino acids: CASSLSGTSTDTQYF. In DNA, the CDR3 is TGCGCCAGCAGCTTGTCGGGTACTAGCACAGATACGCAGTATTTT.

The chain combines TRBV18 with TRBJ2-3; 13 nucleotides line up with TRBD2. J was trimmed by 8 bases and V by 3 bases; bases with no gene match: 5. Germline V CDR1 and CDR2: KGHSH, LQKENI. CDR3 length equals 15 residues. The CDR3 loop reads CASSPTTSGGITQYF. The CDR3 nucleotides read TGTGCCAGCTCACCGACGACTAGCGGGGGGATTACGCAGTATTTT.

J is TRBJ2-5 and V is TRBV6-1; 10 nucleotides align to TRBD1. CDR3 length equals 14 residues. Losses at the gene ends were 3 bases for V and 7 bases for J; bases not matched to a gene: 5. Looked up from germline, CDR1 is MNHNS and CDR2 is SASEGT. In nucleotides, the CDR3 is TGTGCCAGCAGTGAGGACAGGGGGGCGGGGACCCAGTACTTC. It yields the protein CASSEDRGAGTQYF.

The genes are TRBV19 and TRBJ2-7; no reliable D call. Germline CDR1 reads LNHDA; CDR2 reads SQIVND (reference sequence). Between the trimmed V and J ends, which lost 4 bases and 2 bases, there was a span of 18 bases. This CDR3 has 16 residues. CDR3 amino acids: CASSSYFSGPPYEQYF. The CDR3 DNA is TGTGCCAGTAGTAGCTACTTCTCCGGGCCCCCCTACGAGCAGTACTTC.

This clone was seen only a few times. The chain joins TRBV11-2 to TRBJ1-2; D is ambiguous. The germline V gene has CDR1 SGHAT and CDR2 FQNNGV. V lost 0 bases to trimming and J lost 6 bases, with 5 bases between them. CDR3 length: 12 amino acids. The chain's CDR3 is CASSLDQDGYTF. CDR3 DNA sequence: TGTGCCAGCAGCTTAGATCAGGATGGCTACACCTTC.

The rearrangement joins TRBV5-1 to TRBJ2-6, with D uncertain. The germline V gene has CDR1 SGHRS and CDR2 YFSETQ. The length of the CDR3 is 15 residues. V was clipped by 7 bases and J by 2 bases, with 13 bases between them. The CDR3 region is CASDLPLAGANVLTF. The CDR3 nucleotides are TGCGCCAGCGACCTCCCTTTAGCTGGGGCCAACGTCCTGACTTTC.

This chain connects TRBV6-1 to TRBJ2-2, with 9 bases that match TRBD1. Germline values: CDR1 MNHNS, CDR2 SASEGT. V shed 7 bases, J shed 6 bases, and the junction held 3 bases outside the gene matches. The CDR3 extends over 13 amino acids. As DNA, the CDR3 is TGTGCCAGCAACGGACAGGGGTCCGGGGAGCTGTTTTTT. This gives the protein CASNGQGSGELFF.

The rearrangement joins TRBV5-1 to TRBJ2-3, with 7 bases lining up with TRBD1. J was trimmed by 1 base and V by 3 bases; bases with no gene match: 11. Germline CDR1 reads SGHRS; CDR2 reads YFSETQ. This CDR3 region has 17 residues. The DNA for the CDR3 is TGCGCCAGCAGCTCGGTGACAGGGATGAGGGGCACAGATACGCAGTATTTT. Translated: CASSSVTGMRGTDTQYF.

The genes are TRBV9 and TRBJ2-3, with TRBD2 matching 12 bases. V lost 3 bases, J lost 4 bases, and 9 bases stayed unmatched. CDR3 length: 17 residues. In germline, CDR1 is SGDLS, CDR2 YYNGEE. The CDR3 region is CASSAQLAGGGSDTQYF. CDR3 DNA sequence: TGTGCCAGCAGCGCCCAACTAGCGGGAGGAGGTTCAGATACGCAGTATTTT.